The sequence of this TCR delta chain was determined in a study of γδ T cells in repeated Plasmodium falciparum infection. Regarding the study as a whole: Waves of new clonotype selection appeared after repeated controlled infections in Vdelta2-negative, largely Vdelta1+, gammadelta T cells.

TCRdb re-called the multiplex PCR reads using CATT. Of 75,000 to 100,000 delta-chain clones listed, 1.4% are singletons. Comment on this clone: Its antigen is undetermined. This DNA's translation and the protein TCRdb lists, from a much larger clone, do not match at residue 3, likely due to a read error; the protein shown is translated from the DNA.

Bulk repertoires came from Vgamma9/Vdelta2+ or Vdelta2-negative gammadelta T cells flow-sorted from PBMC. After removal of 7 bases from V and 0 bases from J, the junction contained 10 bases not matched to a gene. The CDR3 runs to 17 residues. CDR1 and CDR2 (germline): GEAIGNYY, EKD. This chain uses TRDV2 with TRDJ1; 13 bases are shared with TRDD3. Here the J gene was assigned by germline matching of the DNA, as TCRdb has none. Sequencing was carried out using gamma-delta T cells from blood. This TCR was sampled from a pool of human donors (malaria-infected and uninfected, not separated). CDR3 nucleotide sequence: TGTGCCTGGGACTCATTACTGGGGGATACGTACACCGATAAACTCATCTTT. Its translation is CAWDSLLGDTYTDKLIF.